A selection of T cell receptor beta chains follows, all from one sample in a study of identical twins. Via MiXCR, TCRdb re-called the 5' RACE reads, giving one row per CDR3 protein. The sample lists 1.5 million to 2 million distinct CDR3 sequences, about 30% occurring once. Sequenced: cord blood. The receptors were gathered from a newborn girl in good health. The CDR3 runs from the conserved cysteine through the conserved F or W. A D gene is named only where the DNA matches it firmly. A clone size is listed for some rows: how often the clone was seen (once, few, many), or a class if it is expanded.

DNA: TGTGCCAGCGGCCAAGATCAGAGCAGCCAAGAGACCCAGTACTTC
CDR3: CASGQDQSSQETQYF
size: -
J: TRBJ2-5
D: -
V: TRBV4-2

DNA: TGTGCCGCCCGGGACAGTTCTTACACAGATACGCAGTATTTT
CDR3: CAARDSSYTDTQYF
size: many
J: TRBJ2-3
D: TRBD1
V: TRBV10-3

DNA: TGTGCCAGCAGGGGGGACTATAATTCACCCCTCCACTTT
CDR3: CASRGDYNSPLHF
size: -
J: TRBJ1-6
D: -
V: TRBV2

DNA: TGTGCCATCAGCCCGGCGCAGGGGGCCTACGAGCAGTACTTC
CDR3: CAISPAQGAYEQYF
size: -
J: TRBJ2-7
D: TRBD1
V: TRBV10-3

DNA: TGCGCCAGCAGCGTACGGGACTACACCGGGGAGCTGTTTTTT
CDR3: CASSVRDYTGELFF
size: -
J: TRBJ2-2
D: -
V: TRBV4-1

DNA: TGTGCCAGCAGCCCGATTCGGGGGACTAGAAAAGAGACCCAGTACTTC
CDR3: CASSPIRGTRKETQYF
size: many
J: TRBJ2-5
D: TRBD2
V: TRBV11-2

DNA: TGCAGTGCTAATCCCCCCTACGGAAGCTCCTACGAGCAGTACTTC
CDR3: CSANPPYGSSYEQYF
size: -
J: TRBJ2-7
D: -
V: TRBV20-1

DNA: TGTGCCAGCAGCGTCGGGGGAGCCCAATACGATGAGCAGTTCTTC
CDR3: CASSVGGAQYDEQFF
size: once
J: TRBJ2-1
D: -
V: TRBV9

DNA: TGTGCCATCAGCCCGGGACAGGGAATCTATGGCTACACCTTC
CDR3: CAISPGQGIYGYTF
size: many
J: TRBJ1-2
D: TRBD1
V: TRBV10-3

DNA: TGTGCCTGGAGTCCGGAGGGATGGGACTCACCCCTCCACTTT
CDR3: CAWSPEGWDSPLHF
size: -
J: TRBJ1-6
D: -
V: TRBV30

DNA: TGCAGCGTTTTCAGTATCACCAACGACAGGGCGTACGAGCAGTACTTC
CDR3: CSVFSITNDRAYEQYF
size: few
J: TRBJ2-7
D: TRBD1
V: TRBV29-1

DNA: TGCAGTGCTAGTGAGGTCGGATTAGCTAACTATGGCTACACCTTC
CDR3: CSASEVGLANYGYTF
size: -
J: TRBJ1-2
D: -
V: TRBV20-1

DNA: TGTGCCAGCGTACTAGCGGGAGGCCTCTACGAGCAGTACTTC
CDR3: CASVLAGGLYEQYF
size: -
J: TRBJ2-7
D: TRBD2
V: TRBV2

DNA: TGCGCCAGCAGCCAAGAAGGGCGGGACACCGGGGAGCTGTTTTTT
CDR3: CASSQEGRDTGELFF
size: -
J: TRBJ2-2
D: -
V: TRBV4-1

DNA: TGTGCCAGCAGCCAAGATAGGGGACAGGCCGGTAAGAACACTGAAGCTTTCTTT
CDR3: CASSQDRGQAGKNTEAFF
size: -
J: TRBJ1-1
D: TRBD1
V: TRBV4-2

DNA: TGCAGTGCTATGACTAGCGGGAGCATTGAGCAGTTCTTC
CDR3: CSAMTSGSIEQFF
size: few
J: TRBJ2-1
D: TRBD2
V: TRBV20-1